The 6 T cell receptor beta chains presented below share a single source sample, sequenced in a study of blood T cell repertoires in COVID-19 (dated by TCRdb to about 2020). Library preparation employed the immunoSEQ multiplex PCR assay. This is the immuneACCESS table as TCRdb keeps it, with only in-frame sequences that have V and J called. A part of the clones is gone; compared with another copy, unresolved V genes explain less than half, and the rest is unexplained. This sample is represented by hundreds of thousands of clones; about nine tenths of them were singletons. Of the sample, around 2.9% falls within the top ten clones. Sample: PBMCs or T cells enriched from blood (not recorded which). The source of these receptors is a woman aged 50 to 60 who had recovered from COVID-19.

The chain carries TRBV9 and TRBJ2-3; 12 bases agree with TRBD2. With V trimmed by 0 bases and J by 5 bases, 7 bases remained unmatched. This CDR3 comprises 17 residues. The V gene's germline CDR1 is SGDLS and CDR2 YYNGEE. The CDR3 nucleotides are TGTGCCAGCAGCGTAGTACGACTAGCGGGAGTGGGAGATACGCAGTATTTT. Translation gives CASSVVRLAGVGDTQYF.

The table lists this clone with a count of one. The rearrangement uses TRBV28 and TRBJ1-2, with no clear D. V dropped 4 bases and J dropped 4 bases, with 13 bases sitting between them. This CDR3 is 14 amino acids long. Germline values: CDR1 MDHEN, CDR2 SYDVKM. As DNA, the CDR3 is TGTGCCAGCAGTTCCCTGGAGGTGGTCTATGGCTACACCTTC. Amino acid sequence: CASSSLEVVYGYTF.

The rearrangement links TRBV28 to TRBJ2-7, with 7 bases matching TRBD1. The CDR3 sequence is 14 residues long. V trimming: 5 bases; J trimming: 5 bases; junction bases outside the gene matches: 9. Germline V CDR1 and CDR2: MDHEN, SYDVKM. The CDR3 loop reads CASSPQTGKNEQYF. The CDR3 DNA sequence: TGTGCCAGCAGTCCCCAGACAGGGAAAAACGAGCAGTACTTC.

This chain connects TRBV30 to TRBJ2-2; 10 nucleotides align to TRBD2. CDR1 is GTSNPN, CDR2 SVGIG, per germline (reference sequence). V shed 2 bases and J 5 bases; nucleotides not matched to a gene: 5. The CDR3 is 15 residues long. CDR3 residues: CAWSIVTSGTGELFF. The CDR3 nucleotides read TGTGCCTGGAGTATAGTGACTAGCGGGACCGGGGAGCTGTTTTTT.

The chain recombines TRBV5-1 with TRBJ2-7, with D perhaps TRBD2 (6 bases). Trimming stripped 7 bases from V and 4 bases from J, with 9 bases between. The CDR3 totals 11 residues. CDR1 is SGHRS and CDR2 is YFSETQ in the germline V gene. The chain's CDR3 is CASGDFYEQYF. In nucleotides, the CDR3 is TGCGCCAGCGGGGACTTTTACGAGCAGTACTTC.

The V gene is TRBV2, the J gene TRBJ2-1, with a tentative D call TRBD2 (7 bases). CDR1 and CDR2 from the germline V gene are SNHLY and FYNNEI. The ends were cut back, 8 bases at V and 10 bases at J, with 18 bases in the middle. The CDR3 has 13 residues. CDR3 sequence (DNA): TGTGCCAGCTTGGGTCCGGGGGGCGACGAGCAGTTCTTC. As protein: CASLGPGGDEQFF.